The 5 T cell receptor beta chains listed next were all sequenced from one sample in a study of response to subunit inactivated influenza vaccine. TCRdb called the RT-PCR reads again in MiXCR, with one record for every CDR3 protein. The profile shows about 540,000 distinct CDR3 sequences, approximately 24% of them singletons. These same data were also listed under a study on T cells expressing NK-cell markers. That work adds: Researchers built TCR beta cDNA using 5'RACE template switching with UMIs.

Sequenced material: CD4+ T cells sorted from PBMCs, taken approximately 12 days after vaccination. The receptors come from a man in his fifties who received an inactivated influenza vaccine.

This clonotype has a handful of counts. One junction end disagrees with the germline gene, perhaps due to a read error. The chain uses TRBV7-9 and TRBJ2-1; tentative D call: TRBD1 (6 bases). Germline V gene lookup returns CDR1 SEHNR and CDR2 FQNEAQ (reference sequence). The CDR3 has 13 amino acids. CDR3 residues: CASSPFGQIEQSF. The DNA for the CDR3 is TGTGCCAGCAGCCCGTTCGGACAGATTGAGCAGTCCTTC. The variable domain in full, completed from reference TRBV7-9 and TRBJ2-1, reads DTGVSQNPRHKITKRGQNVTFRCDPISEHNRLYWYRQTLGQGPEFLTYFQNEAQLEKSRLLSDRFSAERPKGSFSTLEIQRTEQGDSAMYLCASSPFGQIEQSFGPGTRLTVL.

The CDR3 region has the DNA TGCGCCAGCAGCCAAACTGTGGGTGGAGGGGCCTTTCAGAATTCACCCCTCCACTTT. Translated, it gives CASSQTVGGGAFQNSPLHF. The chain is built from TRBV4-3 and TRBJ1-6, with D perhaps matching TRBD1 (5 bases). The CDR3 loop spans 19 amino acids. Germline CDR1 LGHNA, CDR2 YSLEER. The germline V and J ends were trimmed by 2 bases and 7 bases, with 24 bases remaining between them.

At least ten counts were recorded for this clonotype. The chain couples TRBV6-6 to TRBJ1-1, with a possible D match to TRBD1 (5 bases). This CDR3 spans 12 amino acids. V dropped 4 bases and J dropped 12 bases, with 15 bases sitting between them. Germline V gives CDR1 MNHNY, CDR2 SVGAGI (reference sequence). The CDR3 sequence: CASSSPGGETFF. CDR3 nucleotide sequence: TGTGCCAGCAGTTCTCCTGGGGGAGAGACTTTCTTT.

This clonotype was counted between two and nine times. The V gene is TRBV20-1, the J gene TRBJ1-4; perhaps TRBD1 as D (5 bases). V dropped 0 bases and J dropped 7 bases, with 12 bases sitting between them. This CDR3 spans 14 amino acids. Looked up from germline, CDR1 is DFQATT and CDR2 is SNEGSKA (reference sequence). DNA of the CDR3: TGCAGTGCTAGAGATTCGGGCAGGGTTGAAAAACTGTTTTTT. Translating gives CSARDSGRVEKLFF.

This clonotype was counted between two and nine times. The gene calls are TRBV10-3 and TRBJ1-1, with D maybe TRBD1 (6 bases). This CDR3 is 13 amino acids long. The V gene's germline CDR1 is ENHRY and CDR2 SYGVKD. With 6 bases removed from V and 3 bases from J, the gap between germline ends came to 11 bases. CDR3 amino acids: CAISEQGYTEAFF. The CDR3 DNA is TGTGCCATCAGCGAACAGGGCTACACTGAAGCTTTCTTT.